The T cell receptor (beta chain) under discussion was sequenced for a study of shared T cell receptors in the human thymus. Unmatched junction bases numbered 12, after V lost 6 bases and J lost 4 bases. From germline, CDR1 is SGHKS and CDR2 YYEKEE (reference sequence). The CDR3 length is 17 residues. Some clones are missing from TCRdb's copy, which holds only in-frame ones; the method was immunoSEQ multiplex PCR. The table has hundreds of thousands of clones, 85% to 90% seen once; the top ten hold 0.0085% to 0.012%. The same sample was also studied in work on human thymus T cells. As reported in that work: The sample donors, healthy Finnish infants, were having corrective surgery for congenital heart defects.

The chain joins TRBV5-5 to TRBJ2-2; 10 positions agree with TRBD2. Source material: thymocytes. The clonotype was recovered from a boy less than two years old with a congenital heart defect. The CDR3 DNA reads TGTGCCAGCACCCTCACCCCTAGCGGGAGATCCACCGGGGAGCTGTTTTTT. This sequence encodes CASTLTPSGRSTGELFF.